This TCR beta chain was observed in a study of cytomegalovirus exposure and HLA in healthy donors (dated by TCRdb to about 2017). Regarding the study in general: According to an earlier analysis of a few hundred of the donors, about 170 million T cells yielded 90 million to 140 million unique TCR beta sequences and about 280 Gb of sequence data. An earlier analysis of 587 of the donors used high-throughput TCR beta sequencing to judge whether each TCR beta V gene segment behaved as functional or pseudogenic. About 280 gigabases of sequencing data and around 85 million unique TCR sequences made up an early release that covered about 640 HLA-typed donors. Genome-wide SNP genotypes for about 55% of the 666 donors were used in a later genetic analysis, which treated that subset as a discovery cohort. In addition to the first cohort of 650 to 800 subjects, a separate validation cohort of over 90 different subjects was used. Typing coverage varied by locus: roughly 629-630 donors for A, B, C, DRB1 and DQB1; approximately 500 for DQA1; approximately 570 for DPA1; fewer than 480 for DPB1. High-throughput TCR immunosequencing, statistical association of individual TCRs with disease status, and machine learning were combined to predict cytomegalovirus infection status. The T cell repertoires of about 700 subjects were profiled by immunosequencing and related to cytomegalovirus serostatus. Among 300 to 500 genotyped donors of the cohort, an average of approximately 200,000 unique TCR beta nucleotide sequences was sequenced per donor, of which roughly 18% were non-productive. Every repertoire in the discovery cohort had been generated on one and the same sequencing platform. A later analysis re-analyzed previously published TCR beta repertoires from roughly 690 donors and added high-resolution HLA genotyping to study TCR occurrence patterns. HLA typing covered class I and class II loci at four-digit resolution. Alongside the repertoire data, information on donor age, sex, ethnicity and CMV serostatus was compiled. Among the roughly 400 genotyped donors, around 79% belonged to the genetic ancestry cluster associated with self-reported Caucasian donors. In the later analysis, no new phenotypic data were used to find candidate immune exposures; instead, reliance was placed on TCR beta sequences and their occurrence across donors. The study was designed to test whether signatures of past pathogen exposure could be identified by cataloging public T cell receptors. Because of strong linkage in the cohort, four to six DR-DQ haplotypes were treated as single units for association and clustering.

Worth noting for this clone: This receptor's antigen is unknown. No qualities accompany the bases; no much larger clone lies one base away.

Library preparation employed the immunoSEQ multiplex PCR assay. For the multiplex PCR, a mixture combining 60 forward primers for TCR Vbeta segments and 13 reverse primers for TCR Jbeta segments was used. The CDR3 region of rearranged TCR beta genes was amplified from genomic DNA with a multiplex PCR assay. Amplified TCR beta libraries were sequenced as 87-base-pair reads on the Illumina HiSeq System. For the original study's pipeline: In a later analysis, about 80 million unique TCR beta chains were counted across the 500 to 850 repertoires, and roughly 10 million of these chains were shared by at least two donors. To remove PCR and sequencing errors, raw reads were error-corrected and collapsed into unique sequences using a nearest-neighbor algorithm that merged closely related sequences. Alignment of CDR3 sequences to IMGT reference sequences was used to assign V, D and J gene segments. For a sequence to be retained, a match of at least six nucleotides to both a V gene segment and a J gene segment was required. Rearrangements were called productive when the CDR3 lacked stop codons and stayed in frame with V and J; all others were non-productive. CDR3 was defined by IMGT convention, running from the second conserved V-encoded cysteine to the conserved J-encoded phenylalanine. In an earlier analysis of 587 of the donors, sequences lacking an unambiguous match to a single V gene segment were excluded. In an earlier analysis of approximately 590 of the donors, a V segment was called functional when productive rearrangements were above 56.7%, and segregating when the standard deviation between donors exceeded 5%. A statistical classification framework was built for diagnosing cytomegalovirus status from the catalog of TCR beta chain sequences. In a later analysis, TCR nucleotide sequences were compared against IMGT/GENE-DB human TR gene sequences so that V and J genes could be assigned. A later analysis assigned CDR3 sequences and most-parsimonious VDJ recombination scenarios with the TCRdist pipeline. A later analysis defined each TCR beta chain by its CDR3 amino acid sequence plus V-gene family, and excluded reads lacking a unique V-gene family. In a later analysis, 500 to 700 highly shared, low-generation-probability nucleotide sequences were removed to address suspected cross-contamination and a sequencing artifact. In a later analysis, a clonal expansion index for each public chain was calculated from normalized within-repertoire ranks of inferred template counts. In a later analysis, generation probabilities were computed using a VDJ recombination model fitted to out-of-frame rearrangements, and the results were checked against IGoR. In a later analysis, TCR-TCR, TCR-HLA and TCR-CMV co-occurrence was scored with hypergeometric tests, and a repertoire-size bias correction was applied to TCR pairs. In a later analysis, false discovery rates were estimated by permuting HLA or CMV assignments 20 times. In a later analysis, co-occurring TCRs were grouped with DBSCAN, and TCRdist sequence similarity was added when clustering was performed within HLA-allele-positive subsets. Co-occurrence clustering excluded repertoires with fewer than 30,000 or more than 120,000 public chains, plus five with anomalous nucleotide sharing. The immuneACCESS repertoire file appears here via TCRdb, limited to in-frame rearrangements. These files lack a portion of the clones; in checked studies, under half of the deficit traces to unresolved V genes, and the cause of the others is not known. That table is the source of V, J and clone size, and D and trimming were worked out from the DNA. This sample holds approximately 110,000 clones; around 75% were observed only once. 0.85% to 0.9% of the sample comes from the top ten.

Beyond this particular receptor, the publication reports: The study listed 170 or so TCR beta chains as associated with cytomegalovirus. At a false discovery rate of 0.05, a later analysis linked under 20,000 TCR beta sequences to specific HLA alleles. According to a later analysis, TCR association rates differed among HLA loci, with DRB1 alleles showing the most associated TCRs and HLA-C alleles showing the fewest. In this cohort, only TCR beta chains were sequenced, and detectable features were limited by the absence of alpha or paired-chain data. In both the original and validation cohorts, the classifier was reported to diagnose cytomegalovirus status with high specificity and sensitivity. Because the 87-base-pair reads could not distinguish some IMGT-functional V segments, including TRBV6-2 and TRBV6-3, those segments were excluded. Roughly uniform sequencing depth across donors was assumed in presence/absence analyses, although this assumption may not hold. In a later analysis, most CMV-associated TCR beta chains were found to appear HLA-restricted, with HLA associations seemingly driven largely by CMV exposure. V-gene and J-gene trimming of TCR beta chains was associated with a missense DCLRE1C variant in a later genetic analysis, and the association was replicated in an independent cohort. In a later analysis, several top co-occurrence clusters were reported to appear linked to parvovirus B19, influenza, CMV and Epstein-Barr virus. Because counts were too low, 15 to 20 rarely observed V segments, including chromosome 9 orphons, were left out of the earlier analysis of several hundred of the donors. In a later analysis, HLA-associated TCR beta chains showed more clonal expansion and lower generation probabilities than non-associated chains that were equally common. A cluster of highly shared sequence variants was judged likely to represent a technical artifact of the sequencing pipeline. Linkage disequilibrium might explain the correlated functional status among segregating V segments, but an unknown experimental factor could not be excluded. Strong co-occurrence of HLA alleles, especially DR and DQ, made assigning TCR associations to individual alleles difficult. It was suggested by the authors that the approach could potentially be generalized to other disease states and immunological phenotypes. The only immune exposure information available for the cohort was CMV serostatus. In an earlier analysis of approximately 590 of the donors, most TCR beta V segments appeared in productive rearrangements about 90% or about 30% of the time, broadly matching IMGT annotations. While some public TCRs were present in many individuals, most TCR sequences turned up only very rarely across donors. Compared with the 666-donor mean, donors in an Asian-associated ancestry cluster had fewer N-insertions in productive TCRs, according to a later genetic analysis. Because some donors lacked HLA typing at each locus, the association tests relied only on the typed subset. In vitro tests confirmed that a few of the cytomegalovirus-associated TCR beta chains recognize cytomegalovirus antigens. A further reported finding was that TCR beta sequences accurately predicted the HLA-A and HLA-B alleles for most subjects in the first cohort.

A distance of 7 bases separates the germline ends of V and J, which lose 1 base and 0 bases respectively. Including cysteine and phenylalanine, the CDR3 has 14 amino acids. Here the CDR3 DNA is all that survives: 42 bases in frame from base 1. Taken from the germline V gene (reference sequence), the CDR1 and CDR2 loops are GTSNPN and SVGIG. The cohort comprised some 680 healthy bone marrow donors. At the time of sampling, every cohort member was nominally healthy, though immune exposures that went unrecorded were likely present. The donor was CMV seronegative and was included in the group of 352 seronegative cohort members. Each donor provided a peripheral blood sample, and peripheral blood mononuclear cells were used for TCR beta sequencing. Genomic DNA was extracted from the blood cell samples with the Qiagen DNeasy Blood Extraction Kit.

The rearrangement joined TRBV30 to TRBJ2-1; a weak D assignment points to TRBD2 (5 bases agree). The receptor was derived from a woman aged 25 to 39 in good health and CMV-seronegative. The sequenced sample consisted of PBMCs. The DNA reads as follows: TGTGCCTGGAGTGGGCTAGCCTCCTACAATGAGCAGTTCTTC. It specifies CAWSGLASYNEQFF.